The clone carrying this T cell receptor beta chain was seen only a few times. The antigen remains undetermined. Sequencing targeted expressed TCRB transcripts, as all isolated RNA had been reverse transcribed. Profiled with immunoSEQ multiplex PCR; TCRdb holds only in-frame clones, not every one. The sample includes roughly 700,000 clones, roughly 13% seen only once; the top ten take less than 0.025%. This record comes from a study of beta chain features in type 1 diabetes. Study summary: Cell yields, gender and age were similar in healthy donors and patients.

Study findings and constraints: Type 1 diabetes patients had moderately but significantly shorter TCRB CDR3s in all four CD4+ subsets. A potential influence of HLA type upon TCRB rearrangement remained unresolved herein.

V was clipped by 4 bases and J by 5 bases, with 9 bases between them. Germline V gives CDR1 SGHTA, CDR2 FQGTGA. CDR3 length equals 13 residues. The chain employs TRBV7-3 and TRBJ1-5; D call uncertain. The sample consisted of naive CD4+ T cells from blood. This TCR was recovered from a young man with type 1 diabetes. The CDR3 region is CASSSGLDQPQHF. The CDR3 DNA sequence: TGTGCCAGCAGCTCCGGATTAGATCAGCCCCAGCATTTT.